A single sample gave rise to the 21 T cell receptor beta chains below, sequenced in a study of tissue T cells after allogeneic stem cell transplantation (dated by TCRdb to the early 2020s). The time point label corresponds to: mouse harvest day 14 after allogeneic transplant. Mouse grafts consisting of 10^7 T-cell-depleted bone marrow cells combined with 10^6 splenic CD5+ T cells were administered by tail vein injection. Libraries were constructed by the immunoSEQ multiplex PCR assay. TCRdb stores this immuneACCESS table with in-frame sequences only. Part of the clones is absent; in the studies checked, under half of the shortfall reflects unresolved V genes, and no reason is known for the rest. The sample has 4,100 or so clones on record, around 49% of them singletons. Under 25% of the sample belongs to the ten largest clones. Sequencing was performed on lymph node tissue. The receptors derive from a female BALB/c mouse given C57BL/6 T cells with graft-versus-host disease after an allogeneic hematopoietic cell transplant.

Remarks on this clone: The gene names given are mouse names. The read finishes 1 residue shy of the CDR3 end, and the germline J gene is used to complete it. The V gene is TRBV12-2, the J gene TRBJ1-6; D ambiguous. TRBJ1-6 is sorted into the ORF group, with uncertain function. CDR1 SGHLS and CDR2 HYDKME come from the germline V gene. This CDR3 contains 13 residues. The V end lost 4 bases, the J end lost 4 bases, and 7 bases lay between the germline ends. CDR3 sequence reads: CASSPGYNSPLYF. CDR3 DNA (partial): TGTGCCAGCTCCCCGGGGTATAATTCGCCCCTCTAC.

This clone has just one count. Here the gene names and germline are mouse. The sequenced fragment ends 1 residue before the CDR3 boundary, so the rest is inferred from the germline J gene. The chain recombines TRBV2 with TRBJ1-6; 8 bases match TRBD1. TRBJ1-6 carries the ORF label, with uncertain function. V lost 2 bases and J lost 4; bases outside the gene matches: 4. The germline V gene encodes CDR1 LGHNA and CDR2 YSYQKL. The CDR3 is made up of 16 amino acids. CDR3 DNA, as far as it was read: TGTGCCAGCAGCCAACAGGGGGCCGCTTATAATTCGCCCCTCTAC. Its translation: CASSQQGAAYNSPLY. The CDR3 as a whole reads CASSQQGAAYNSPLYF.

Notes on this clone: Mouse names are used for the genes. The read gets to within 1 residue of the CDR3 end, and the germline J gene fills in the rest. This chain links TRBV23 with TRBJ1-4. Germline V gene lookup returns CDR1 KGHTA and CDR2 FQNQQP. This CDR3 has 13 amino acids. Incomplete CDR3 DNA: TGCTCCAACCGGGACCTTTCCAACGAAAGATTATTT. Its translation is CSNRDLSNERLF. The whole CDR3 protein reads CSNRDLSNERLFF.

About this clone: Genes and germline come from the mouse. The read halts 1 residue ahead of the CDR3 end, with the missing end drawn from the germline J gene. The chain employs TRBV26 and TRBJ1-2; tentatively, D is TRBD1 (6 bases). The CDR3 sequence is 14 residues long. Germline loops: CDR1 KGHPV, CDR2 FQNQEV (reference sequence). Between the trimmed V and J ends, which lost 2 bases and 1 base, there was a span of 8 bases. Here the CDR3 reads CASSLLRGNSDYTF. CDR3 bases read: TGTGCCAGCAGTCTGCTCAGGGGAAACTCCGACTACACC.

This clone has only a few counts. Genes here carry mouse names. The CDR3 reads CAWSLGGTGLTEVFF. CDR3 bases read: TGTGCCTGGAGTCTAGGCGGGACAGGGCTCACAGAAGTCTTC. V usage is TRBV31 and J usage is TRBJ1-1; 9 bases align to TRBD1. The read comes to an end 1 residue before the CDR3 does, leaving the germline J gene to fill in the end. Unmatched junction bases numbered 6, after V lost 0 bases and J lost 4 bases. Germline values: CDR1 GKSSPN, CDR2 SITVG. CDR3 length: 15 residues.

This clone was seen once. Gene names are mouse gene names. With the read ending 1 residue before the CDR3 end, the germline J gene is used to fill in that end. This chain joins TRBV29 and TRBJ1-5; D perhaps matches TRBD1 (5 bases). V lost 2 bases and J 1 base, leaving 6 bases between the germline ends. Germline assignment: CDR1 MSHET and CDR2 SYDVDS. The CDR3 covers 14 residues. CDR3 region: CASSLEGNNQAPLF. The CDR3 DNA, read in part, is TGTGCTAGCAGTTTAGAGGGGAACAACCAGGCTCCGCTT.

To note about this clone: Gene names denote mouse genes. The read gets to within 1 residue of the CDR3 end, and the germline J gene fills in the rest. This chain joins TRBV26 and TRBJ2-5; D may be TRBD2 (6 bases). The CDR3 sequence is 13 residues long. V was shortened by 4 bases and J by 3 bases, with 8 bases between the two germline ends. Looked up from germline, CDR1 is KGHPV and CDR2 is FQNQEV (reference sequence). CDR3 DNA (partial): TGTGCCAGCAGTCAGGGACTTCAAGACACCCAGTAC. This codes for CASSQGLQDTQY. The whole CDR3 region reads CASSQGLQDTQYF.

Notes on this clone: Gene names follow the mouse nomenclature. The read ends 1 residue shy of where the CDR3 ends; the end is completed using the germline J gene. The rearrangement uses TRBV20 and TRBJ1-1; D possibly corresponds to TRBD1 (5 bases). Trimming pared 0 bases from V and 0 bases from J, leaving 8 bases between. The CDR3 is made up of 14 amino acids. CDR1 GFQATS and CDR2 STVNSAI come from the germline V gene. The CDR3 DNA, read in part, is TGTGGTGCTAGGGAAAGGACACCAAACACAGAAGTCTTC. It encodes CGARERTPNTEVF. The entire CDR3 sequence reads CGARERTPNTEVFF. The whole variable domain, filled in from reference TRBV20 and TRBJ1-1, reads GALVYQYPRRTICKSGTSMRMECQAVGFQATSVAWYRQSPQKTFELIALSTVNSAIKYEQNFTQEKFPISHPNLSFSSMTVLNAYLEDRGLYLCGARERTPNTEVFFGKGTRLTVV.

This clone has a handful of counts. Here the gene names and germline are mouse. From the germline J gene comes the end of the CDR3, since the read stops 1 residue before it. V usage is TRBV5 and J usage is TRBJ1-5; 9 bases line up with TRBD1. The germline CDR1 and CDR2 sequences are LGHNA and YNLKQL (reference sequence). This CDR3 region has 14 residues. J lost 3 bases, V lost 3 bases, and 0 bases had no gene match. The CDR3: CASSQGQGNQAPLF. The sequenced CDR3 bases are TGTGCCAGCAGCCAGGGACAGGGCAACCAGGCTCCGCTT.

Remarks on this clone: Genes and germline come from the mouse. The CDR3 end lies 1 residue beyond the end of the read and is filled in from the germline J gene. This chain uses TRBV29 with TRBJ2-5, with a weak D call TRBD2 (5 bases). The germline CDR1 and CDR2 sequences are MSHET and SYDVDS. The germline V and J ends were trimmed by 4 bases and 3 bases, with 8 bases remaining between them. The CDR3 length is 13 residues. The sequenced CDR3 bases are TGTGCTAGCAGTTCTGGGCCTCAAGACACCCAGTAC. Its translation is CASSSGPQDTQY. The whole CDR3 sequence is CASSSGPQDTQYF.

With respect to this clone: The genes and germline here are from mouse. The CDR3 goes on 1 residue after the read ends, and that part is filled in from the germline J gene. The J gene is TRBJ2-1, the V gene TRBV13-3; the match to TRBD2 covers 9 bases. The V gene's germline CDR1 is NNHDY and CDR2 SYVADS. The CDR3 sequence is 14 residues long. V lost 2 bases to trimming and J lost 7 bases; unmatched junction nucleotides: 4. The CDR3 bases that were read are TGTGCCAGCAGTGACACTGGGGGGAGAGCTGAGCAGTTC. Amino acid sequence: CASSDTGGRAEQF. The complete CDR3 protein is CASSDTGGRAEQFF.

This clone was seen only once. Each gene name is a mouse one. Read coverage stops 1 residue before the CDR3 terminus; the germline J gene supplies the remainder. The chain recombines TRBV26 with TRBJ1-4; D is undetermined. Germline lookup yields CDR1 KGHPV and CDR2 FQNQEV (reference sequence). Deletions cut 2 bases from V and 4 bases from J, with 5 bases between. This CDR3 is 13 amino acids long. The DNA read from the CDR3 is TGTGCCAGCAGTCTGGGAAACAACGAAAGATTATTT. Its translation: CASSLGNNERLF. The CDR3 in its entirety is CASSLGNNERLFF.

Turning to this clone: Mouse gene names and germline throughout. The missing CDR3 end, 1 residue past where the read stops, is filled in from the germline J gene. This chain links TRBV3 with TRBJ1-4, with a weak D call TRBD1 (6 bases). The germline V and J ends were trimmed by 3 bases and 3 bases, with 8 bases remaining between them. The CDR3 is 14 amino acids. Looked up from germline, CDR1 is SNHLY and CDR2 is FYNGKV (reference sequence). The CDR3 loop is CASSFGGANERLFF. The covered CDR3 bases are TGTGCCAGCAGCTTCGGGGGCGCCAACGAAAGATTATTT. Full variable domain (missing parts from reference TRBV3 and TRBJ1-4): GPKVLQIPSHQIIDMGQMVTLNCDPVSNHLYFYWYKQILGQQMEFLVNFYNGKVMEKSKLFKDQFSVERPDGSYFTLKIQPTALEDSAVYFCASSFGGANERLFFGHGTKLSVL.

On this clone: Germline and genes: mouse. The read halts 1 residue ahead of the CDR3 end, with the missing end drawn from the germline J gene. The V call is TRBV26, the J call TRBJ2-5; 8 positions agree with TRBD1. CDR3 length: 13 amino acids. From germline, CDR1 is KGHPV and CDR2 FQNQEV (reference sequence). The V segment lost 6 bases and the J segment 6 bases; nucleotides outside the gene matches: 5. The CDR3 spells CASSRTGRDTQYF. The CDR3 bases that were read are TGTGCCAGCAGCCGGACAGGGAGGGACACCCAGTAC.

This clone has only a few counts. Gene names refer to mouse genes. The CDR3 region is CASSPYRGVDSDYTF. The part of the CDR3 DNA that was read is TGTGCCAGCTCTCCATACAGGGGTGTAGACTCCGACTACACC. The V gene is TRBV12-2, the J gene TRBJ1-2; 7 bases map to TRBD1. Read data end 1 residue before the CDR3 end; the end is taken from the germline J gene. CDR1 is SGHLS, CDR2 HYDKME, per germline. After removal of 2 bases from V and 3 bases from J, the junction contained 8 bases not matched to a gene. The CDR3 is made up of 15 amino acids.

As to this clone: Mouse gene names apply. The sequenced fragment ends 1 residue before the CDR3 boundary, so the rest is inferred from the germline J gene. This chain joins TRBV23 and TRBJ2-7; TRBD1, as called in the table, went unchecked against the DNA. The CDR3 sequence is 13 residues long. CDR1 KGHTA and CDR2 FQNQQP come from the germline V gene. This CDR3 is CSSSQQITYEQYF. The sequenced CDR3 bases are TGCTCCAGCAGTCAACAGATCACCTATGAACAGTAC.

Only one count was recorded for this clone. Each gene name is a mouse one. The CDR3 extends 1 residue past the end of the read, so its final part is completed from the germline J gene. The chain joins TRBV16 to TRBJ2-5, with TRBD1 identical over 8 bases. This CDR3 is built from 13 residues. Looked up from germline, CDR1 is SGHSA and CDR2 is FRNQAP. Trimming cost V 3 bases and J 5 bases; bases outside gene matches: 1. The CDR3 DNA, read in part, is TGTGCAAGCAGCTTCACAGGGGGAGACACCCAGTAC. Its translation is CASSFTGGDTQY. The entire CDR3 protein is CASSFTGGDTQYF.

To note about this clone: The gene symbols are mouse symbols. The read falls 1 residue short of the CDR3 end, and the missing part is taken from the germline J gene. This chain connects TRBV12-2 to TRBJ2-4; 10 bases line up with TRBD2. The CDR3 has 14 residues. Trimming removed 4 bases from V and 5 bases from J; junction bases left unmatched: 5. CDR1 is SGHLS and CDR2 is HYDKME in the germline V gene. Here the CDR3 reads CASSLDWGLNTLYF. The CDR3 DNA, read in part, is TGTGCCAGCTCCCTGGACTGGGGGCTAAACACCTTGTAC.

As regards this clone: Each gene name is a mouse one. The read comes to an end 1 residue before the CDR3 does, leaving the germline J gene to fill in the end. This chain joins TRBV26 and TRBJ2-7, with 11 bases identical to TRBD2. V lost 8 bases to trimming and J lost 1 base; unmatched junction nucleotides: 1. CDR3 size: 13 residues. In germline, CDR1 is KGHPV, CDR2 FQNQEV (reference sequence). CDR3 loop: CASGDWGSYEQYF. Incomplete CDR3 DNA: TGTGCCAGCGGGGACTGGGGGTCCTATGAACAGTAC.

Notes on this clone: Any gene name here is a mouse gene name. The CDR3 extends 1 residue past the end of the read, so its final part is completed from the germline J gene. The V call is TRBV4, the J call TRBJ2-4; a possible D gene is TRBD1 (5 bases). This CDR3 contains 12 residues. Germline CDR1 and CDR2: LGHDT and YNNKQL (reference sequence). Trimming pared 4 bases from V and 7 bases from J, leaving 9 bases between. The CDR3 spells CASSFRVDTLYF. Partial CDR3 DNA: TGTGCCAGCAGCTTCAGGGTGGACACCTTGTAC. The variable domain in full, with the rest retrieved from reference TRBV4 and TRBJ2-4, is ETAVFQTPNYHVTQVGNEVSFNCKQTLGHDTMYWYKQDSKKLLKIMFSYNNKQLIVNETVPRRFSPQSSDKAHLNLRIKSVEPEDSAVYLCASSFRVDTLYFGAGTRLSVL.

This clone has a handful of counts. Gene labels here are mouse ones. The sequence runs out 1 residue before the end of the CDR3; the remainder is reconstructed from the germline J gene. The V and J genes are TRBV3 and TRBJ2-1; 9 nucleotides match TRBD1. This CDR3 spans 14 amino acids. V trimming: 4 bases; J trimming: 4 bases; junction bases outside the gene matches: 2. The germline gives CDR1 SNHLY, CDR2 FYNGKV (reference sequence). CDR3 residues: CASSSTGGYAEQFF. CDR3 DNA, as far as it was read: TGTGCCAGCAGCTCGACAGGGGGGTATGCTGAGCAGTTC.